This paragraph covers one T cell receptor beta chain sequence. What it binds is unknown. The record originates from a study of PD-1 blockade in classical Hodgkin lymphoma. Produced via immunoSEQ multiplex PCR; TCRdb's table is partial and in-frame only. The sample carries tens of thousands of clones, over 70% recorded once. Every patient experienced relapse after autologous stem cell transplantation, and brentuximab vedotin exposure varied. Germline CDR1 reads SGHTA; CDR2 reads FQGTGA. CDR3 length: 15 amino acids. V was shortened by 4 bases and J by 0 bases, with 12 bases between the two germline ends. General study points: Excluded were patients who started nivolumab under 1 year after ASCT, a group that had lower diversity. Newly diagnosed patients had diversity similar to the baseline diversity of complete responders. Significant TCR diversity gains by C4D1 occurred in CD4+ but not CD8+ cells.

This clonotype was sampled from a human donor with classical Hodgkin lymphoma. The sequencing used peripheral blood mononuclear cells (PBMCs), collected at baseline. V usage is TRBV7-3 and J usage is TRBJ1-1, with a possible D match to TRBD1 (5 bases). The CDR3 loop is CASSSTGGMNTEAFF. CDR3 sequence (DNA): TGTGCCAGCAGCTCCACGGGGGGGATGAACACTGAAGCTTTCTTT.